This TCR beta chain was captured in a study of blood T cell repertoires in COVID-19. Study information: The United States, Italy and Spain supplied acute and convalescent COVID-19 samples. Nucleic acid was either cDNA or gDNA, and it came from T cells, B-cell-depleted T cells, or PBMCs.

How the authors handled the data: Amplification with reference gene primers provided the estimates of nucleated cell counts. Data came from immunoSEQ multiplex PCR; TCRdb stores just in-frame clones and leaves some out. The V and J calls and clone size were taken over from that table, and D and trimming were inferred from the DNA. This sample has some 170,000 clones, with about 80% found just once. V dropped 4 bases and J dropped 0 bases, with 5 bases sitting between them. The V gene's germline CDR1 is MNHEY and CDR2 SMNVEV (reference sequence). The CDR3 runs to 13 residues. The chain combines TRBV27 with TRBJ2-3; the D is unclear. Material for sequencing was peripheral blood. The receptor comes from an elderly woman with acute or convalescent COVID-19. This chain's CDR3 is CASSSLSTDTQYF. CDR3 sequence (DNA): TGTGCCAGCAGTTCACTTAGCACAGATACGCAGTATTTT.